Shown below are 15 T cell receptor beta chains from a single sample sequenced in a study of type 1 regulatory T cells. Regarding the study as a whole: Compared with non-type 1 regulatory T cells, type 1 regulatory T cells showed a more restricted TCR repertoire.

TCRdb ran MiXCR on the reads and lists one entry per CDR3 protein. The profile shows roughly 71,000 distinct CDR3 sequences, less than 25% of them singletons. No antigens are known for them. The sample was cultured type 1 regulatory T (Tr1) cells, either the whole culture or a sorted fraction (not recorded which). The receptors shown here come from a human donor in good health.

This clonotype turned up a few times. V is TRBV12-3 or TRBV12-4 and J is TRBJ1-1; D remains unclear. The CDR3 spans 15 residues. Trimming took 2 bases from V and 1 from J, leaving 11 bases between them. The DNA for the CDR3 is TGTGCCAGCAGTTTAAATCCTGTACAGAACACTGAAGCTTTCTTT. It translates to CASSLNPVQNTEAFF.

The V call is TRBV10-3, the J call TRBJ2-2; no clear D. CDR1 is ENHRY, CDR2 SYGVKD, per germline. Trimming removed 9 bases from V and 5 bases from J, with 13 bases in between. The CDR3 totals 13 residues. CDR3 protein: CAISFLETGELFF. The CDR3 DNA reads TGTGCCATTTCCTTCCTCGAAACCGGGGAGCTGTTTTTT.

This clonotype occurred a few times. The rearrangement links TRBV20-1 to TRBJ1-3; D may be TRBD1 (6 bases). The CDR3 extends over 15 amino acids. Trimming pared 3 bases from V and 4 bases from J, leaving 16 bases between. Germline values: CDR1 DFQATT, CDR2 SNEGSKA (reference sequence). The CDR3 spells CSARGDGTQGNTIYF. For the CDR3, the DNA is TGCAGTGCTAGGGGGGACGGGACACAAGGAAACACCATATATTTT.

The chain combines TRBV5-4 with TRBJ2-1; possible D gene TRBD1, 7 bases. Trimming cost V 6 bases and J 8 bases, with 18 bases left between them. The germline gives CDR1 SGHNT, CDR2 YYREEE (reference sequence). The CDR3 sequence is 14 residues long. The chain's CDR3 is CASTVTRGDDEQFF. In nucleotides, the CDR3 is TGTGCCAGCACTGTTACCAGGGGGGATGATGAGCAGTTCTTC.

As for this clonotype: The junction differs from germline at one of its ends, possibly a read error. This rearrangement joins TRBV7-7 to TRBJ2-2; D gene ambiguous. CDR1 SSHAT and CDR2 FNYEAQ come from the germline V gene (reference sequence). The CDR3 totals 16 residues. The CDR3 DNA is TGTGCTAGCAGCTTATCCACCGATCCGAGGACCGGGGAGCTGTTTTTT. Encoded protein: CASSLSTDPRTGELFF.

This sequence joins TRBV3-1 and TRBJ2-7; 8 bases agree with TRBD2. The CDR3 runs to 14 residues. Germline-derived CDR1 and CDR2 are LGHDT and YNNKEL (reference sequence). The V segment lost 5 bases and the J segment 5 bases; nucleotides outside the gene matches: 8. The CDR3 sequence is CASSIPGTRDEQYF. In nucleotides, the CDR3 is TGTGCCAGCAGCATTCCCGGGACTAGAGACGAGCAGTACTTC.

This clonotype was recorded many times. The chain joins TRBV15 to TRBJ1-5; D is undetermined. Germline V gene lookup returns CDR1 LNHNV and CDR2 YYDKDF (reference sequence). The CDR3 covers 15 residues. V was clipped by 0 bases and J by 0 bases, with 6 bases between them. The CDR3 loop reads CATSRDPDSNQPQHF. As DNA, the CDR3 is TGTGCCACCAGCAGAGACCCTGATAGCAATCAGCCCCAGCATTTT. Variable domain in full (rest from reference TRBV15 and TRBJ1-5): DAMVIQNPRYQVTQFGKPVTLSCSQTLNHNVMYWYQQKSSQAPKLLFHYYDKDFNNEADTPDNFQSRRPNTSFCFLDIRSPGLGDTAMYLCATSRDPDSNQPQHFGDGTRLSIL.

The CDR3 sequence is CSARQASGSYEQYF. In DNA form, the CDR3 reads TGCAGTGCTAGGCAGGCTAGCGGGAGCTACGAGCAGTACTTC. The rearrangement links TRBV20-1 to TRBJ2-7, with 10 positions matching TRBD2. CDR1 is DFQATT and CDR2 is SNEGSKA in the germline V gene (reference sequence). V lost 3 bases and J lost 3; bases outside the gene matches: 5. CDR3 length: 14 residues.

This clonotype was seen only a few times. CDR3 region: CASSLEVNTGELFF. The CDR3 nucleotides read TGCGCCAGCAGCCTCGAGGTGAACACCGGGGAGCTGTTTTTT. V and J are TRBV5-1 and TRBJ2-2, with D unclear. Trimming left V 4 bases short and J 1 base short, with 8 bases between. Germline-derived CDR1 and CDR2 are SGHRS and YFSETQ. This CDR3 has 14 amino acids.

As to this clonotype: At one end, the junction sequence differs from germline, possibly due to a read error. The V gene is TRBV12-3 or TRBV12-4, the J gene TRBJ2-5; TRBD2 is a possible D gene (5 bases). The CDR3 has 12 amino acids. CDR3 in DNA: TGCGCCAGCAGTTTAGGGAGAGAGACCCAGTACTTC. Its translation is CASSLGRETQYF.

This clonotype was seen many times. The V gene is TRBV7-2, the J gene TRBJ1-5; 7 positions agree with TRBD1. The V gene's germline CDR1 is SGHTA and CDR2 FQGNSA. J gave up 2 bases and V 5 bases, and 3 bases lay outside the gene matches. There are 14 residues in the CDR3. CDR3 protein: CASSTGTGNQPQHF. The DNA for the CDR3 is TGTGCCAGCAGCACCGGGACAGGCAATCAGCCCCAGCATTTT.

This clonotype was observed a few times. The chain uses TRBV27 and TRBJ2-3, with D possibly called TRBD1 or TRBD2 (6 bases each). The V end lost 9 bases, the J end lost 2 bases, and 18 bases lay between the germline ends. The germline V gene encodes CDR1 MNHEY and CDR2 SMNVEV (reference sequence). The CDR3 consists of 15 residues. The CDR3 DNA reads TGTGCCAGTGCTCATGGGGGGCCCTCCACAGATACGCAGTATTTT. Its translation: CASAHGGPSTDTQYF.

The chain has TRBV19 and TRBJ2-7; D unclear. The V gene's germline CDR1 is LNHDA and CDR2 SQIVND (reference sequence). Between the trimmed V and J ends, which lost 5 bases and 1 base, there was a span of 15 bases. The CDR3 has 15 amino acids. CDR3 amino acids: CASSSQISTSYEQYF. DNA for the CDR3: TGTGCCAGTAGTTCACAGATTTCGACTTCCTACGAGCAGTACTTC. Filled out from reference TRBV19 and TRBJ2-7, the complete variable domain reads DGGITQSPKYLFRKEGQNVTLSCEQNLNHDAMYWYRQDPGQGLRLIYYSQIVNDFQKGDIAEGYSVSREKKESFPLTVTSAQKNPTAFYLCASSSQISTSYEQYFGPGTRLTVT.

This clonotype was seen repeatedly, ten times or more. The chain carries TRBV5-1 and TRBJ2-7; tentatively, D is TRBD1 or TRBD2 (5 bases each). The ends were cut back, 4 bases at V and 0 bases at J, with 11 bases in the middle. CDR1 is SGHRS, CDR2 YFSETQ, per germline. This CDR3 spans 14 amino acids. In DNA form, the CDR3 reads TGCGCCAGCAGCCACGGGACGGTCTCCTACGAGCAGTACTTC. This codes for CASSHGTVSYEQYF.

This rearrangement joins TRBV5-5 to TRBJ1-4; a possible D gene is TRBD1 (5 bases). Trimming shortened V by 1 base and J by 4 bases, and 11 bases separated the two germline ends. The CDR3 extends over 15 amino acids. Germline CDR1 reads SGHKS; CDR2 reads YYEKEE (reference sequence). In DNA, the CDR3 is TGTGCCAGCAGCTTGATCGGGGGTCTTAATGAAAAACTGTTTTTT. As protein: CASSLIGGLNEKLFF.